A single sample gave rise to the 27 T cell receptor beta chains below, sequenced in a study of neoadjuvant anti-PD-1 for oral cavity cancer. TCRdb's copy holds only in-frame clones and misses some; the assay was immunoSEQ multiplex PCR. The table includes some 6,900 clones, around 74% detected once. The sample consisted of PBMCs, taken before nivolumab (anti-PD-1) treatment. These receptor sequences come from a person aged 35 to 85 with oral cavity squamous cell carcinoma.

The chain has TRBV6-5 and TRBJ1-2, with no clear D. Germline-derived CDR1 and CDR2 are MNHEY and SVGAGI. The CDR3 consists of 14 residues. V lost 2 bases, J lost 4 bases, and 11 bases lay in between. The CDR3 reads CASSYRPVGYGYTF. The CDR3 DNA is TGTGCCAGCAGTTACCGGCCAGTCGGCTATGGCTACACCTTC.

The DNA for the CDR3 is TGTGCCAGCAGTGAACCCCTCAGGAGCTCCTATAATTCACCCCTCCACTTT. The encoded protein is CASSEPLRSSYNSPLHF. This chain uses TRBV6-1 with TRBJ1-6; no definite D call. CDR3 length: 17 residues. Germline CDR1 is MNHNS and CDR2 is SASEGT. Trimming left V 2 bases short and J 0 bases short, with 11 bases between.

V and J are TRBV11-2 and TRBJ2-5, with 8 bases matching TRBD2. Looked up from germline, CDR1 is SGHAT and CDR2 is FQNNGV. The junction had 12 bases not matched to a gene; V was cut back by 3 bases and J by 6 bases. The CDR3 consists of 16 residues. This CDR3 is CASSFVAGPLRKTQYF. As DNA, the CDR3 is TGTGCCAGCAGCTTTGTAGCGGGGCCACTCAGAAAGACCCAGTACTTC.

The rearrangement links TRBV11-2 to TRBJ1-2; 7 bases agree with TRBD1. CDR3 length equals 17 residues. J gave up 1 base and V 4 bases, and 12 bases lay outside the gene matches. Germline loops: CDR1 SGHAT, CDR2 FQNNGV. CDR3 sequence: CASSSPWGRGINYGYTF. In nucleotides, the CDR3 is TGTGCCAGCAGCTCCCCATGGGGCAGGGGGATTAACTATGGCTACACCTTC.

The gene calls are TRBV7-2 and TRBJ1-3, with 7 bases fitting TRBD1. The CDR3 consists of 14 residues. V lost 7 bases and J lost 2; bases outside the gene matches: 5. The germline gives CDR1 SGHTA, CDR2 FQGNSA. For the CDR3, the DNA is TGTGCCAGCACCCCTGGGACAGCTGGAAACACCATATATTTT. Translated: CASTPGTAGNTIYF.

CDR3 amino acids: CASSLASSGGVRTQYF. DNA for the CDR3: TGTGCCAGCAGCTTAGCCTCCTCGGGGGGGGTGCGAACCCAGTACTTC. This chain joins TRBV7-9 and TRBJ2-5; 8 nucleotides line up with TRBD2. The CDR3 loop spans 16 amino acids. Germline-derived CDR1 and CDR2 are SEHNR and FQNEAQ (reference sequence). Trimming cost V 0 bases and J 8 bases; bases outside gene matches: 11.

This clone was seen only a few times. This chain uses TRBV6-1 with TRBJ2-6; no definite D call. Germline V gene data show CDR1 as MNHNS and CDR2 as SASEGT. V dropped 3 bases and J dropped 4 bases, with 16 bases sitting between them. The length of the CDR3 is 17 residues. The CDR3 here is CASSERRLGSGANVLTF. The CDR3 DNA sequence: TGTGCCAGCAGTGAGAGGCGGTTGGGATCCGGGGCCAACGTCCTGACTTTC.

The chain couples TRBV7-9 to TRBJ1-5; a weak D match, TRBD1 (5 bases). The length of the CDR3 is 16 residues. CDR1 and CDR2 from the germline V gene are SEHNR and FQNEAQ (reference sequence). The V end lost 1 base, the J end lost 4 bases, and 14 bases lay between the germline ends. In DNA form, the CDR3 reads TGTGCCAGCAGCTTAGGGCGGGGACTGAGAAATCAGCCCCAGCATTTT. Translated, it gives CASSLGRGLRNQPQHF.

This chain connects TRBV7-9 to TRBJ1-2; 7 bases are a match to TRBD1. The J segment lost 8 bases and the V segment lost 1 base, leaving 10 bases of the junction unmatched. The length of the CDR3 is 15 residues. Germline V gene data show CDR1 as SEHNR and CDR2 as FQNEAQ (reference sequence). The CDR3 protein is CASSLGGSGGLGYTF. The CDR3 DNA sequence: TGTGCCAGCAGCTTAGGCGGGTCAGGGGGACTCGGCTACACCTTC.

The chain carries TRBV9 and TRBJ2-3; TRBD2 agrees at 10 bases. The CDR3 covers 15 residues. Germline CDR1 is SGDLS and CDR2 is YYNGEE. Unmatched junction bases numbered 7, after V lost 4 bases and J lost 5 bases. CDR3 protein: CASSRSGGLRDTQYF. CDR3 bases: TGTGCCAGCAGCCGTAGCGGGGGGTTGAGAGATACGCAGTATTTT.

This clone was seen once. CDR3 region: CASSAYRVGANVLTF. As DNA, the CDR3 is TGTGCCAGCAGCGCGTACAGGGTTGGGGCCAACGTCCTGACTTTC. The chain has TRBV7-2 and TRBJ2-6; D possibly corresponds to TRBD1 (6 bases). Germline V lookup: CDR1 SGHTA, CDR2 FQGNSA. V was trimmed by 5 bases and J by 3 bases, leaving 11 bases between them. This CDR3 has 15 amino acids.

The gene calls are TRBV28 and TRBJ2-4; D is undetermined. Germline V gene lookup returns CDR1 MDHEN and CDR2 SYDVKM. The CDR3 has 15 amino acids. V was trimmed by 5 bases and J by 1 base, leaving 12 bases between them. The CDR3 sequence: CASSPRGLAKNIQYF. CDR3 bases: TGTGCCAGCAGTCCGCGCGGTTTGGCCAAAAACATTCAGTACTTC.

This clone showed up just a few times. This chain connects TRBV5-1 to TRBJ2-7; D is perhaps TRBD1 (6 bases). The ends were cut back, 4 bases at V and 0 bases at J, with 14 bases in the middle. Germline V lookup: CDR1 SGHRS, CDR2 YFSETQ. The CDR3 consists of 15 residues. The CDR3 is CASSGGQSSSYEQYF. CDR3 DNA sequence: TGCGCCAGCAGCGGCGGACAGTCGAGCTCCTACGAGCAGTACTTC.

The chain combines TRBV9 with TRBJ2-1; possible D gene TRBD1, 6 bases. Germline V CDR1 and CDR2: SGDLS, YYNGEE. V lost 3 bases and J 3 bases, leaving 16 bases between the germline ends. CDR3 size: 16 residues. CDR3 protein: CASSAHAGESYNEQFF. The CDR3 DNA reads TGTGCCAGCAGCGCCCATGCAGGGGAGAGCTACAATGAGCAGTTCTTC. Full variable domain (outside the CDR3, taken from reference TRBV9 and TRBJ2-1): DSGVTQTPKHLITATGQRVTLRCSPRSGDLSVYWYQQSLDQGLQFLIQYYNGEERAKGNILERFSAQQFPDLHSELNLSSLELGDSALYFCASSAHAGESYNEQFFGPGTRLTVL.

In its sample, this clone was seen a few times. The chain combines TRBV13 with TRBJ1-1; tentative D call: TRBD1 (5 bases). Between the trimmed V and J ends, which lost 2 bases and 10 bases, there was a span of 8 bases. Per germline, CDR1 PRHDT and CDR2 FYEKMQ (reference sequence). This CDR3 region has 11 residues. The CDR3 region has the DNA TGTGCCAGCAGCTTACAGGGATTAGCTTTCTTT. It translates to CASSLQGLAFF.

This clone appeared a single time. The V call is TRBV28, the J call TRBJ2-2; possible D gene TRBD2, 6 bases. The CDR3 is made up of 15 amino acids. The V end lost 7 bases, the J end lost 6 bases, and 18 bases lay between the germline ends. Germline-derived CDR1 and CDR2 are MDHEN and SYDVKM. The CDR3 DNA is TGTGCCAGCATGGAGGGGTCAAGAGGGGCCGGGGAGCTGTTTTTT. This encodes CASMEGSRGAGELFF. Looking up the rest from reference TRBV28 and TRBJ2-2 gives the full variable domain: DVKVTQSSRYLVKRTGEKVFLECVQDMDHENMFWYRQDPGLGLRLIYFSYDVKMKEKGDIPEGYSVSREKKERFSLILESASTNQTSMYLCASMEGSRGAGELFFGEGSRLTVL.

The chain recombines TRBV4-3 with TRBJ2-1; perhaps TRBD2 as D (6 bases). Per the germline V gene, CDR1 is LGHNA and CDR2 is YSLEER. CDR3 length: 15 amino acids. V was clipped by 0 bases and J by 8 bases, with 14 bases between them. The CDR3 nucleotides read TGCGCCAGCAGCCAAGACAAGACTAGTGGCGATGAGCAGTTCTTC. Translation gives CASSQDKTSGDEQFF.

This sequence joins TRBV11-3 and TRBJ2-6; TRBD2 matches at 7 bases. J gave up 3 bases and V 4 bases, and 9 bases lay outside the gene matches. This CDR3 has 17 amino acids. Germline CDR1 reads SGHNT; CDR2 reads YENEEA. The CDR3 loop reads CASSSNTAGVGANVLTF. The CDR3 DNA reads as TGTGCCAGCAGCTCCAATACCGCGGGGGTTGGGGCCAACGTCCTGACTTTC. The full variable domain, completed using reference TRBV11-3 and TRBJ2-6, is EAGVVQSPRYKIIEKKQPVAFWCNPISGHNTLYWYLQNLGQGPELLIRYENEEAVDDSQLPKDRFSAERLKGVDSTLKIQPAELGDSAVYLCASSSNTAGVGANVLTFGAGSRLTVL.

This rearrangement joins TRBV15 to TRBJ1-1; tentative D call: TRBD1 (6 bases). The CDR3 runs 14 residues. Trimming took 0 bases from V and 7 from J, leaving 12 bases between them. Germline CDR1 LNHNV, CDR2 YYDKDF (reference sequence). The CDR3 DNA reads TGTGCCACCAGCAGAGATAGGGGGGCCCTTGAAGCTTTCTTT. This sequence encodes CATSRDRGALEAFF.

The genes are TRBV5-4 and TRBJ2-3; no firm D call. V was shortened by 0 bases and J by 2 bases, with 13 bases between the two germline ends. The CDR3 length is 16 residues. Germline CDR1 and CDR2: SGHNT and YYREEE (reference sequence). The chain's CDR3 is CASSLADSLDTDTQYF. CDR3 in DNA: TGTGCCAGCAGCTTGGCCGACTCTCTGGACACAGATACGCAGTATTTT. Complete variable domain (other parts from reference TRBV5-4 and TRBJ2-3): ETGVTQSPTHLIKTRGQQVTLRCSSQSGHNTVSWYQQALGQGPQFIFQYYREEENGRGNFPPRFSGLQFPNYSSELNVNALELDDSALYLCASSLADSLDTDTQYFGPGTRLTVL.

The chain couples TRBV2 to TRBJ2-7, with no clear D. This CDR3 comprises 14 residues. The germline V and J ends were trimmed by 4 bases and 3 bases, with 13 bases remaining between them. Germline V gives CDR1 SNHLY, CDR2 FYNNEI. The CDR3 sequence is CASSGLRRNYEQYF. The CDR3 nucleotides are TGTGCCAGCAGTGGATTACGTCGGAACTACGAGCAGTACTTC. Variable domain in full (rest from reference TRBV2 and TRBJ2-7): EPEVTQTPSHQVTQMGQEVILRCVPISNHLYFYWYRQILGQKVEFLVSFYNNEISEKSEIFDDQFSVERPDGSNFTLKIRSTKLEDSAMYFCASSGLRRNYEQYFGPGTRLTVT.

This clone was seen a handful of times. At the DNA level, this CDR3 is encoded by other sequences in the same sample as well. The chain is built from TRBV29-1 and TRBJ2-7; TRBD1 matches 9 bases. Germline-derived CDR1 and CDR2 are SQVTM and ANQGSEA. Germline trimming cut 2 bases from V and 3 bases from J; bases unmatched to any gene: 11. The CDR3 extends over 16 amino acids. For the CDR3, the DNA is TGCAGCGTTGAAACGGTCAGGGACAGGGTGGTCTACGAGCAGTACTTC. The encoded protein is CSVETVRDRVVYEQYF.

The V gene is TRBV4-3, the J gene TRBJ2-2; 15 nucleotides line up with TRBD2. The CDR3 length is 19 residues. CDR1 is LGHNA, CDR2 YSLEER, per germline. V gave up 4 bases and J gave up 3 bases; unmatched junction bases: 9. CDR3 bases: TGCGCCAGCAGCCTATCCGGGACTAGCGGGGGGCGGGACACCGGGGAGCTGTTTTTT. Translated, it gives CASSLSGTSGGRDTGELFF.

The V call is TRBV2, the J call TRBJ2-1, with 8 bases lining up with TRBD1. Germline V CDR1 and CDR2: SNHLY, FYNNEI. The CDR3 runs 15 residues. Trimming cost V 4 bases and J 2 bases; bases outside gene matches: 4. The CDR3 DNA reads TGTGCCAGCAGTGTTCAGGGGGCCCCCTACAATGAGCAGTTCTTC. Its translation is CASSVQGAPYNEQFF.

The V call is TRBV7-2, the J call TRBJ1-2; TRBD1 matches at 8 bases. V trimming: 5 bases; J trimming: 4 bases; junction bases outside the gene matches: 3. The CDR3 is made up of 13 amino acids. CDR1 and CDR2 (germline): SGHTA, FQGNSA. CDR3 DNA: TGTGCCAGCAGCGGGGGACAGGCCTATGGCTACACCTTC. Its protein product is CASSGGQAYGYTF.

The chain employs TRBV10-1 and TRBJ1-4; D is ambiguous. This CDR3 region has 15 residues. Germline V gives CDR1 WNHNN, CDR2 SYGVQD (reference sequence). Trimming stripped 2 bases from V and 8 bases from J, with 15 bases between. The CDR3 region is CASSEIVPIREKLFF. The CDR3 DNA reads as TGCGCCAGCAGTGAGATTGTACCGATTAGGGAAAAACTGTTTTTT.

The gene calls are TRBV29-1 and TRBJ2-7, with D perhaps TRBD1 (6 bases). V lost 4 bases to trimming and J lost 7 bases, with 8 bases between them. This CDR3 has 10 residues. The V gene's germline CDR1 is SQVTM and CDR2 ANQGSEA. CDR3 DNA sequence: TGCAGCGTTGCAGGGGAAGAGCAGTACTTC. Translating gives CSVAGEEQYF.